Listed here are 18 T cell receptor beta chains from one sample, sequenced in a study of beta chain features in type 1 diabetes. Study-wide findings and caveats: Among patients with Type 1 diabetes, TCRB CDR3s were moderately but significantly shorter in every one of the four CD4+ subsets.

Expressed TCRB transcripts were sequenced after all isolated RNA was converted to cDNA. Clones were read by immunoSEQ multiplex PCR, and TCRdb kept only the in-frame ones, dropping some. The sample carries 600,000 or so clones, around 12% recorded once. Their recognized antigens are unknown. The sample comprised naive CD4+ T cells from blood. The receptors were gathered from a man aged 30 to 39 with type 1 diabetes.

This clone was recorded once. V usage is TRBV11-3 and J usage is TRBJ1-1; 7 nucleotides match TRBD1. V shed 2 bases and J 4 bases; nucleotides not matched to a gene: 1. The CDR3 spans 13 residues. Germline V CDR1 and CDR2: SGHNT, YENEEA. The CDR3 nucleotides are TGTGCCAGCAGCTTAACAGGGGTCACTGAAGCTTTCTTT. As protein: CASSLTGVTEAFF.

This chain joins TRBV6-1 and TRBJ2-3; 10 nucleotides align to TRBD2. CDR1 is MNHNS, CDR2 SASEGT, per germline. The ends lost 3 bases at V and 1 base at J; junction bases unmatched: 4. The CDR3 has 16 residues. CDR3 residues: CASSDQRGGGTDTQYF. The CDR3, as DNA: TGTGCCAGCAGTGACCAGCGGGGGGGCGGCACAGATACGCAGTATTTT.

The J gene is TRBJ1-5, the V gene TRBV18, with 9 bases matching TRBD1. The V gene's germline CDR1 is KGHSH and CDR2 LQKENI. The ends lost 6 bases at V and 4 bases at J; junction bases unmatched: 7. The CDR3 extends over 15 amino acids. The CDR3 sequence is CASSTGGSVNQPQHF. The CDR3 bases are TGTGCCAGCTCTACAGGGGGCTCGGTAAATCAGCCCCAGCATTTT.

This clone was seen a few times. This chain joins TRBV29-1 and TRBJ1-1; D unclear. Germline V gene lookup returns CDR1 SQVTM and CDR2 ANQGSEA. The V end was cut by 4 bases, the J end by 0 bases, with 9 bases between. The CDR3 contains 13 residues. CDR3 sequence (DNA): TGCAGCGTTGTATTTTACCTGAACACTGAAGCTTTCTTT. Translated, it gives CSVVFYLNTEAFF.

V gene TRBV7-9 combines with J gene TRBJ2-2; 8 nucleotides align to TRBD1. After removal of 1 base from V and 1 base from J, the junction contained 8 bases not matched to a gene. The CDR3 is made up of 18 amino acids. Per germline, CDR1 SEHNR and CDR2 FQNEAQ (reference sequence). CDR3: CASSLVRDRRLNTGELFF. Written as DNA, the CDR3 is TGTGCCAGCAGCTTAGTCCGGGACAGGCGACTGAACACCGGGGAGCTGTTTTTT.

The DNA of the CDR3 is TGTGCCTGGAGTAGTGGAGGGGATTCACCCCTCCACTTT. Amino acid sequence: CAWSSGGDSPLHF. The chain uses TRBV30 and TRBJ1-6; a possible D gene is TRBD1 (5 bases). Germline values: CDR1 GTSNPN, CDR2 SVGIG (reference sequence). The CDR3 consists of 13 residues. Trimming cost V 2 bases and J 8 bases, with 10 bases left between them.

The table lists this clone with a few counts. One end of the junction is discordant with germline, which a read error may explain. Here the CDR3 DNA reads TGTGCCAGCAGCATAGCGGGGGACGTAGATACGCAGTATTTT. This gives the protein CASSIAGDVDTQYF. The V and J genes are TRBV7-2 and TRBJ2-3; 9 bases line up with TRBD2. The CDR3 is 14 residues long. Germline V gene data show CDR1 as SGHTA and CDR2 as FQGNSA.

This clone was found a few times. The chain links TRBV9 to TRBJ2-3, with D uncertain. The CDR3 extends over 13 amino acids. Germline CDR1 reads SGDLS; CDR2 reads YYNGEE. Trimming removed 0 bases at V and 4 bases at J, with 6 bases between. This CDR3 is CASSVVVADTQYF. CDR3 coding DNA: TGTGCCAGCAGCGTAGTGGTTGCAGATACGCAGTATTTT.

In this sample, this clone turned up once. The rearrangement joins TRBV9 to TRBJ2-3, with 9 bases aligning to TRBD1. V trimming: 0 bases; J trimming: 2 bases; junction bases outside the gene matches: 4. The CDR3 is made up of 16 amino acids. Germline CDR1 reads SGDLS; CDR2 reads YYNGEE. The CDR3 reads CASSVEGQGLTDTQYF. CDR3 nucleotides: TGTGCCAGCAGCGTAGAGGGACAGGGACTCACAGATACGCAGTATTTT.

This chain links TRBV2 with TRBJ2-5; the D is unclear. The V end lost 7 bases, the J end lost 0 bases, and 9 bases lay between the germline ends. The CDR3 sequence is 13 residues long. From germline, CDR1 is SNHLY and CDR2 FYNNEI. The CDR3 DNA reads TGTGCCAGCATCCGAAACGACCAAGAGACCCAGTACTTC. This encodes CASIRNDQETQYF.

For this clone: This CDR3 is also generated by other DNA sequences in the sample. J is TRBJ2-1 and V is TRBV9; D unresolved. The V and J ends lost 0 bases and 8 bases respectively, with 6 bases between them. The CDR3 contains 12 residues. Germline CDR1 reads SGDLS; CDR2 reads YYNGEE. The CDR3, as DNA: TGTGCCAGCAGCGTAGTGGGCGATGAGCAGTTCTTC. Protein sequence: CASSVVGDEQFF.

This clone was picked up a small number of times. CDR3 sequence: CASSRTGGREQYF. Written as DNA, the CDR3 is TGTGCCAGCAGCCGTACAGGGGGCAGGGAGCAGTACTTC. This sequence joins TRBV11-1 and TRBJ2-7; 9 bases map to TRBD1. The CDR3 has 13 residues. V trimming: 5 bases; J trimming: 7 bases; junction bases outside the gene matches: 6. CDR1 SGHAT and CDR2 FQDESV come from the germline V gene (reference sequence).

The genes are TRBV5-1 and TRBJ2-5; D uncertain. This CDR3 spans 15 amino acids. The germline V gene encodes CDR1 SGHRS and CDR2 YFSETQ. V lost 4 bases and J lost 4, with 17 bases in between. This chain's CDR3 is CASSLPGRAGETQYF. CDR3 nucleotide sequence: TGCGCCAGCAGCCTCCCAGGACGCGCAGGAGAGACCCAGTACTTC.

The chain joins TRBV7-7 to TRBJ2-2; 9 positions agree with TRBD1. Germline CDR1 and CDR2: SSHAT and FNYEAQ (reference sequence). Trimming cost V 1 base and J 10 bases; bases outside gene matches: 10. The CDR3 spans 16 residues. The CDR3 loop reads CASSLGSGQGQAELFF. CDR3 nucleotides: TGTGCCAGCAGCTTAGGGTCGGGACAGGGACAGGCGGAGCTGTTTTTT.

The rearrangement links TRBV7-2 to TRBJ2-1; 11 bases align to TRBD1. The CDR3 extends over 15 amino acids. CDR1 is SGHTA and CDR2 is FQGNSA in the germline V gene. V shed 5 bases, J shed 7 bases, and the junction held 7 bases outside the gene matches. For the CDR3, the DNA is TGTGCCAGCAGCCTCCCGGGGACAGGGGGTAATGAGCAGTTCTTC. Protein product: CASSLPGTGGNEQFF.

To note about this clone: Other DNA sequences in the same sample also yield this CDR3. The chain is built from TRBV9 and TRBJ1-3; possibly TRBD1 for D (5 bases). The CDR3 has 14 residues. Per the germline V gene, CDR1 is SGDLS and CDR2 is YYNGEE. V was pared by 1 base and J by 2 bases, with 7 bases between. The CDR3 spells CASSVQGAGNTIYF. The CDR3 DNA follows: TGTGCCAGCAGCGTACAGGGAGCTGGAAACACCATATATTTT.

This chain joins TRBV6-5 and TRBJ2-7; TRBD1 might be the D (5 bases). CDR1 MNHEY and CDR2 SVGAGI come from the germline V gene. The CDR3 is made up of 15 amino acids. Trimming removed 2 bases at V and 2 bases at J, with 13 bases between. The chain's CDR3 is CASSYGAGSAYEQYF. The CDR3 DNA follows: TGTGCCAGCAGTTACGGGGCAGGCTCTGCCTACGAGCAGTACTTC.

This clone was seen a handful of times. J is TRBJ2-2 and V is TRBV5-1, with TRBD1 as a possible D gene (5 bases). The CDR3 has 16 amino acids. The V gene lost 0 bases and the J gene lost 0 bases, with 9 bases spanning the gap. The germline V gene encodes CDR1 SGHRS and CDR2 YFSETQ. CDR3 sequence reads: CASSLGQLANTGELFF. CDR3 DNA sequence: TGCGCCAGCAGCTTGGGACAGCTCGCGAACACCGGGGAGCTGTTTTTT.